The 3 T cell receptor beta chains below all came from one sample that was sequenced in a study of T cells after yellow fever vaccination. TCRdb used MiXCR to reprocess the 5' RACE reads, holding one entry per CDR3 protein. Of 78,000 or so distinct CDR3 sequences detected, more than 5.5% appear once; the ten largest clones hold 25% to 35%. This specimen was CD8+ T cells sorted from PBMCs, taken less than 11 days after the first yellow fever vaccination. The receptor source for this set is a man aged 18 to 29 who received the YFV17D yellow fever vaccine.

The chain employs TRBV27 and TRBJ1-5; D not resolved. The CDR3 has 13 amino acids. Germline V gene data show CDR1 as MNHEY and CDR2 as SMNVEV (reference sequence). Deletions cut 5 bases from V and 6 bases from J, with 11 bases between. The chain's CDR3 is CASSVIQSQPQHF. The CDR3 DNA follows: TGTGCCAGCAGTGTGATACAGTCTCAGCCCCAGCATTTT.

The chain couples TRBV14 to TRBJ2-3; no firm D call. Germline CDR1 and CDR2: SGHDN and FVKESK. The germline V and J ends were trimmed by 4 bases and 3 bases, with 17 bases remaining between them. This CDR3 is built from 16 residues. The DNA of the CDR3 is TGTGCCAGCAGCCCCCAGGCACCTCCCGTTACAGATACGCAGTATTTT. It specifies CASSPQAPPVTDTQYF.

A few counts support this clonotype. V is TRBV19 and J is TRBJ2-2; TRBD1 might be the D (5 bases). V was clipped by 11 bases and J by 6 bases, with 13 bases between them. The CDR3 is 12 amino acids. In germline, CDR1 is LNHDA, CDR2 SQIVND (reference sequence). CDR3 region: CALQVQAGELFF. The CDR3 bases are TGTGCCCTTCAGGTACAGGCCGGGGAGCTGTTTTTT.